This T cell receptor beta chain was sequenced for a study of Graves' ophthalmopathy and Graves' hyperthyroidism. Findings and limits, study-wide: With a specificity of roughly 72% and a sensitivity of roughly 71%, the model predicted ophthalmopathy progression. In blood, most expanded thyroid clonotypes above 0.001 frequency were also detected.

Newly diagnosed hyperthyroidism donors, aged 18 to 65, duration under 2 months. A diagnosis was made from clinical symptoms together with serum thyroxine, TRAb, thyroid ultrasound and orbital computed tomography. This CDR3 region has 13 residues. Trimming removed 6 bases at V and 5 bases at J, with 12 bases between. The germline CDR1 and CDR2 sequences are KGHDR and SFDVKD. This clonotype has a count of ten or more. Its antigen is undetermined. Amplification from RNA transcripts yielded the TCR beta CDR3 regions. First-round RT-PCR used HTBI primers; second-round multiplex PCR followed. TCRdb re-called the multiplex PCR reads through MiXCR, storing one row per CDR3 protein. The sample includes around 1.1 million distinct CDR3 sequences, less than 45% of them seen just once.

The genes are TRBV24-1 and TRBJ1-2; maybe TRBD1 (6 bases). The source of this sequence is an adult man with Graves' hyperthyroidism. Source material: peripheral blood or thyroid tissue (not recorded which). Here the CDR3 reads CATSQQGLYGYTF. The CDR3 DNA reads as TGTGCCACCAGTCAACAGGGACTTTATGGCTACACCTTC.